This T cell receptor (beta chain) was captured in a study of shared clonotypes between healthy human individuals. On this clone: The sample holds other DNA sequences that translate to the same CDR3.

Trimming removed 0 bases at V and 2 bases at J, with 5 bases between. CDR3 length: 13 residues. The V gene's germline CDR1 is MNHEY and CDR2 SVGAGI. The material for each subset, its genomic DNA, was split evenly across several immunoSEQ plates. Only in-frame clones appear in the TCRdb table, and some are missing; sequencing was by immunoSEQ multiplex PCR. The repertoire has approximately 1,500,000 clones, 95% to 99% of them found once; the top ten carry 0.4% to 0.55%. The V and J genes are TRBV6-5 and TRBJ2-7, with D hard to call. Sequencing was performed on naive CD4+ T cells sorted from blood. Subset defined: CD45RA+ positively selected. The TCR was taken from a man aged 25 to 45 in good health. The CDR3 region is CASSYSTAYEQYF. The CDR3 coding sequence is TGTGCCAGCAGTTACTCGACGGCCTACGAGCAGTACTTC.